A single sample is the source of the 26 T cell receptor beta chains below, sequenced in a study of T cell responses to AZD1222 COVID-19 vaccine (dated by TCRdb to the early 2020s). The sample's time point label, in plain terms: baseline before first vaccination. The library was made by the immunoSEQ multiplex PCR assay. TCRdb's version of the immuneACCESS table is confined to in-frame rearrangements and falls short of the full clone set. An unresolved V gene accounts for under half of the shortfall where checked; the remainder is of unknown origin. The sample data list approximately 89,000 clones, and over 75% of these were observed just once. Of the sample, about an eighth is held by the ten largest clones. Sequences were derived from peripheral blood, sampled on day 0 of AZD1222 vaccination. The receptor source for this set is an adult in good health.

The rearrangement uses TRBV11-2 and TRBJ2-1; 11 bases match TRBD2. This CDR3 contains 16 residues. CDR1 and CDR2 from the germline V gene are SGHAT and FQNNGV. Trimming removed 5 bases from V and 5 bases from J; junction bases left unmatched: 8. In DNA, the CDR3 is TGTGCCAGCAGCCTGCTTAGCGGGGGGGCTCACAATGAGCAGTTCTTC. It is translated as CASSLLSGGAHNEQFF.

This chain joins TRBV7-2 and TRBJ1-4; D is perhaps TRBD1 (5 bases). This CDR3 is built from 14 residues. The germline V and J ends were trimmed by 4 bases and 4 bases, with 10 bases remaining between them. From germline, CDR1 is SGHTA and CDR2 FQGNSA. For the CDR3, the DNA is TGTGCCAGCAGCTATGGGGGAAATAATGAAAAACTGTTTTTT. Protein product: CASSYGGNNEKLFF.

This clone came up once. CDR3 residues: CASSYGLEYEKLFF. The DNA of the CDR3 is TGTGCCAGCAGTTACGGATTGGAATACGAAAAACTGTTTTTT. The rearrangement joins TRBV6-2 or TRBV6-3 to TRBJ1-4; D unresolved. The CDR3 loop spans 14 amino acids. CDR1 is MNHEY, CDR2 SVGEGT, per germline. Trimming took off 2 bases at V and 8 bases at J, with 12 bases between the two ends.

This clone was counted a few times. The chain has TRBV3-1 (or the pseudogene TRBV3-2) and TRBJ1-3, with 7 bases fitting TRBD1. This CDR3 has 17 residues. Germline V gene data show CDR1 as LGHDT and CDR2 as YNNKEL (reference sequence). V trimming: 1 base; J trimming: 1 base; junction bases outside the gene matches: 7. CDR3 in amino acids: CASSQGRGQRSGNTIYF. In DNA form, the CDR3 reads TGTGCCAGCAGCCAAGGGAGGGGACAGAGGTCTGGAAACACCATATATTTT.

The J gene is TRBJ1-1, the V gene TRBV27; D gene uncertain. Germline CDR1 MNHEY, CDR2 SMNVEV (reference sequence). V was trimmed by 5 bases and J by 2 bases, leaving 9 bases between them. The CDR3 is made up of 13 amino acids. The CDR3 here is CASSPRLNTEAFF. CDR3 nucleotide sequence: TGTGCCAGCAGTCCCCGTCTTAACACTGAAGCTTTCTTT.

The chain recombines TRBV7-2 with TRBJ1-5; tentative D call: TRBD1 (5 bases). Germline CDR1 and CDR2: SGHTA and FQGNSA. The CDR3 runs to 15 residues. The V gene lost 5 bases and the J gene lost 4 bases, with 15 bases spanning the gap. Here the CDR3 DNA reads TGTGCCAGCAGCCCAGGGCCCCCGGGTAATCAGCCCCAGCATTTT. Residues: CASSPGPPGNQPQHF.

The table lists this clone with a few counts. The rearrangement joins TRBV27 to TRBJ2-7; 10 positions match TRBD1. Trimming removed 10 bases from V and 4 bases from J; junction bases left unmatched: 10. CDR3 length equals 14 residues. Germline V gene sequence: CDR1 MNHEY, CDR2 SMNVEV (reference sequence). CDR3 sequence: CATSRDRGSYEQYF. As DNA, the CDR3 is TGTGCCACCAGCCGGGACAGGGGATCTTACGAGCAGTACTTC.

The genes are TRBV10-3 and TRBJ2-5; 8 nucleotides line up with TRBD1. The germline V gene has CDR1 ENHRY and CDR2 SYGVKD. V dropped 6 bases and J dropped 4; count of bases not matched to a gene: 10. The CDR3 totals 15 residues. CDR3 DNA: TGTGCCATCAGGAGTTCTACAGGGGGTCGAGAGACCCAGTACTTC. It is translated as CAIRSSTGGRETQYF.

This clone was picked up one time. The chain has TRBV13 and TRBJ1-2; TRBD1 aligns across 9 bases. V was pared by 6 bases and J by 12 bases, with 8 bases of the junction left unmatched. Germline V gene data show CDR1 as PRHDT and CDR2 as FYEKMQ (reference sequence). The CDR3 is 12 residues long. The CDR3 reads CASRWPGQGDTF. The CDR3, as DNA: TGTGCCAGCAGGTGGCCGGGACAGGGAGACACCTTC.

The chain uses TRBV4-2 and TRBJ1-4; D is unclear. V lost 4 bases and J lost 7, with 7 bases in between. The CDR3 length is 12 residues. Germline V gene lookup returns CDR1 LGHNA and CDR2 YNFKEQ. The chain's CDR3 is CASSRTTEKLFF. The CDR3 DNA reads TGTGCCAGCAGCCGCACAACTGAAAAACTGTTTTTT.

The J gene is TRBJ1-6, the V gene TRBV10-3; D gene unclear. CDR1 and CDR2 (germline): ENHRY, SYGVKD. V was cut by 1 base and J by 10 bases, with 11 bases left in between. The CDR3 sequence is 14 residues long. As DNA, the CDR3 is TGTGCCATCAGTGAGTTATCCGATCACTCACCCCTCCACTTT. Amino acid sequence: CAISELSDHSPLHF.

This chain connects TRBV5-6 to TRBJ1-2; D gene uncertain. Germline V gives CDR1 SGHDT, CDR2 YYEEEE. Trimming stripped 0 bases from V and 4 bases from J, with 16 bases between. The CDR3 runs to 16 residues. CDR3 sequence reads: CASSLAAAHSPYGYTF. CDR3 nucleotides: TGTGCCAGCAGCTTGGCCGCTGCACACAGCCCCTATGGCTACACCTTC.

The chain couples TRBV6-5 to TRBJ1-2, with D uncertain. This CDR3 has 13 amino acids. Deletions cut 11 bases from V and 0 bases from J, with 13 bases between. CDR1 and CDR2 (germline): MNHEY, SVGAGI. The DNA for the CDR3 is TGTGCCTCTAGCTGGGGAGCTAACTATGGCTACACCTTC. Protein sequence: CASSWGANYGYTF.

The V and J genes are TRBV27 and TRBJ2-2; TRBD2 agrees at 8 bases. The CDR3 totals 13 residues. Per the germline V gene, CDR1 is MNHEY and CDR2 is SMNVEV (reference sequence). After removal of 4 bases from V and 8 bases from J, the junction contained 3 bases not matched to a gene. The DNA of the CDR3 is TGTGCCAGCAGTTACCGACTAGCGGGGGAGCTGTTTTTT. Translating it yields CASSYRLAGELFF.

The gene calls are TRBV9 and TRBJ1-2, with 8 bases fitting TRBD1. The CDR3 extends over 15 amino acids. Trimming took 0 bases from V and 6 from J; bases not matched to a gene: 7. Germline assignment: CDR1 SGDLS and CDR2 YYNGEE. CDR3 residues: CASSVAGGQGDGYTF. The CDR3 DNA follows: TGTGCCAGCAGCGTAGCTGGAGGACAGGGTGATGGCTACACCTTC.

CDR3 sequence: CASSLTGRETQYF. CDR3 DNA: TGTGCCAGCAGTTTAACAGGGAGGGAGACCCAGTACTTC. The V call is TRBV12-3 or TRBV12-4, the J call TRBJ2-5; possibly TRBD1 or TRBD2 for D (6 bases each). The CDR3 consists of 13 residues. V was pared by 2 bases and J by 5 bases, with 9 bases between.

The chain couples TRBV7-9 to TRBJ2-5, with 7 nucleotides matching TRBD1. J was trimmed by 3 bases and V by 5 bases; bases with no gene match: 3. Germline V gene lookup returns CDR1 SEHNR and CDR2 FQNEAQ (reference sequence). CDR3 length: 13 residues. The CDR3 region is CASSRDSKETQYF. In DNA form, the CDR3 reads TGTGCCAGCAGCAGGGACAGTAAAGAGACCCAGTACTTC.

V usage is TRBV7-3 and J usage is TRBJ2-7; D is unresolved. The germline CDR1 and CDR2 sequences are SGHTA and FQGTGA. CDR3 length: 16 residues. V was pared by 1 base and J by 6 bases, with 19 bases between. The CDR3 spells CASSLKGPLMEREQYF. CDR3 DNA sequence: TGTGCCAGCAGCTTAAAAGGGCCCCTTATGGAGCGCGAGCAGTACTTC.

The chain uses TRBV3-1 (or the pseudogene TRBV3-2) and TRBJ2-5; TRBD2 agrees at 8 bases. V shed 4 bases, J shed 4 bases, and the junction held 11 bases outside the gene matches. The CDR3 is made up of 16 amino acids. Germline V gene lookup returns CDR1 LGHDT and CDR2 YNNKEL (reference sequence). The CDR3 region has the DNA TGTGCCAGCAGCCGGCACGGGGGGGCGACGGGAGAGACCCAGTACTTC. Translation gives CASSRHGGATGETQYF.

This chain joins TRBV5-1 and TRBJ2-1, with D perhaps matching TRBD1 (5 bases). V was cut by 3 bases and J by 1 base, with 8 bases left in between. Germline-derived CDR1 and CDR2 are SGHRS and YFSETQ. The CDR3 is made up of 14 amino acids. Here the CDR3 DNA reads TGCGCCAGCAGCTCGGCAGGGTCCTACAATGAGCAGTTCTTC. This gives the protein CASSSAGSYNEQFF.

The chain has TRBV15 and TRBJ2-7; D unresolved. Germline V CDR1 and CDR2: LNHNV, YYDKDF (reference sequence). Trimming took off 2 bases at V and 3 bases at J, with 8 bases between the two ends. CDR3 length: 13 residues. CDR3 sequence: CATSRSTFYEQYF. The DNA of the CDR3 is TGTGCCACCAGCAGATCTACTTTCTACGAGCAGTACTTC.

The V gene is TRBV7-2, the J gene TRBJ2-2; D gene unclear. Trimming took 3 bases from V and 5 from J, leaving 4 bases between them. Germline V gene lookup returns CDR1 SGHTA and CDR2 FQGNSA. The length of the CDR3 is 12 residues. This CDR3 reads CASSLRTGELFF. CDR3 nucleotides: TGTGCCAGCAGCTTGAGGACCGGGGAGCTGTTTTTT.

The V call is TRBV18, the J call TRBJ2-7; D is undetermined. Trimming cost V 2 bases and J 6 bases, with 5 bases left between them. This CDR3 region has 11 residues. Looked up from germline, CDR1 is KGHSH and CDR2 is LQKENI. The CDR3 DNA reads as TGTGCCAGCTCACCAGAGCGCGAGCAGTACTTC. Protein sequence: CASSPEREQYF.

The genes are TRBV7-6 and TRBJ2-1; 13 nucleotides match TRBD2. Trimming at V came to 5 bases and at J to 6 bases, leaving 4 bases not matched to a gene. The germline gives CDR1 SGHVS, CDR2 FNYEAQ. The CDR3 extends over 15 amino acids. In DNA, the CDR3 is TGTGCCAGCAGCGTCGGGACTAGCGGGGTCAATGAGCAGTTCTTC. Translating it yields CASSVGTSGVNEQFF.

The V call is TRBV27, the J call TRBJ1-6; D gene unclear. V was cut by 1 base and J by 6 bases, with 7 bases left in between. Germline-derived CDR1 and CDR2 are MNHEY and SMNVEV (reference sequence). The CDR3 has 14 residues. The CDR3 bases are TGTGCCAGCAGTTTATTCCGGATTAATTCACCCCTCCACTTT. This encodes CASSLFRINSPLHF.

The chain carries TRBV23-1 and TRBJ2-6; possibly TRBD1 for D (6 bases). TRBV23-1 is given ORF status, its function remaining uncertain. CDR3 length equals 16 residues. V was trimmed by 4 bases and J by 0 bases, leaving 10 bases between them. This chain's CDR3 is CASSPDRFSGANVLTF. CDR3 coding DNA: TGCGCCAGCAGTCCAGACAGGTTCTCTGGGGCCAACGTCCTGACTTTC.